These T cell receptor beta chains were read from a single sample in a study of cytomegalovirus exposure and HLA in healthy donors. Assay: immunoSEQ multiplex PCR; the TCRdb copy retains only in-frame clones and omits some. Of approximately 230,000 clones listed, about 88% were seen once; the top ten hold around 12%. Sequencing input: PBMCs. Receptor source: a man younger than 30 in good health and CMV-seropositive. CDR3s include the opening cysteine and the closing phenylalanine or tryptophan. D genes are given only for firm matches. Where a row states a size, it is once, few, many or the class of an expanded clone; other rows omit it.

size	V	D	length	J	DNA	CDR3
NA	TRBV4-2	TRBD1	17	TRBJ2-2	TGTGCCAGCAGCCAAGTCTCCGGGACAGGGTACACCGGGGAGCTGTTTTTT	CASSQVSGTGYTGELFF
NA	TRBV2	NA	16	TRBJ1-1	TGTGCCAGCAGTGAAGATGCGGGGGGGATAAACACTGAAGCTTTCTTT	CASSEDAGGINTEAFF
NA	TRBV7-2	TRBD2	14	TRBJ2-2	TGTGCCAGCAGCCGACTAGCCCGCACCGGGGAGCTGTTTTTT	CASSRLARTGELFF
NA	TRBV15	TRBD2	16	TRBJ2-5	TGTGCCACCAGCAGAGCTCGCGGGAGGGTCCGAGAGACCCAGTACTTC	CATSRARGRVRETQYF
NA	TRBV28	TRBD1	14	TRBJ2-7	TGTGCCAGCAGCTCACCCGGACAGGGGGACGAGCAGTACTTC	CASSSPGQGDEQYF
NA	TRBV11-2	TRBD2	16	TRBJ2-7	TGTGCCAGCAGCGCCGGACTAGCGGTTTCCCCCCGGGTACAGTACTTC	CASSAGLAVSPRVQYF
NA	TRBV11-2	NA	15	TRBJ1-2	TGTGCCAGCAGCTCACAGGGTTCAGCTAACTATGGCTACACCTTC	CASSSQGSANYGYTF
NA	TRBV18	NA	14	TRBJ2-7	TGTGCCAGCTCACCAACAGGTTCACCTGGCGAGCAGTACTTC	CASSPTGSPGEQYF
NA	TRBV4-1	NA	15	TRBJ1-1	TGCGCCAGCAGCCAAGCGCTGGCGATGAACACTGAAGCTTTCTTT	CASSQALAMNTEAFF
once	TRBV20-1	NA	11	TRBJ2-3	TGCAGTGCTAGGCGGAGGGATACGCAGTATTTT	CSARRRDTQYF
NA	TRBV7-2	NA	13	TRBJ1-2	TGTGCCAGCAGTTCTAATAAAAACTATGGCTACACCTTC	CASSSNKNYGYTF
once	TRBV19	TRBD1	16	TRBJ1-4	TGTGCCAGTAGTATAGCCCGGACAGGGTCGAATGAAAAACTGTTTTTT	CASSIARTGSNEKLFF
NA	TRBV7-9	TRBD2	17	TRBJ2-1	TGTGCCAGCAGCCGAATGCTAGCGGGAGGGCGGTACAATGAGCAGTTCTTC	CASSRMLAGGRYNEQFF
NA	TRBV28	TRBD2	15	TRBJ2-7	TGTGCCAGCAGTTTTGAGACTAGCGGGATCTACGAGCAGTACTTC	CASSFETSGIYEQYF
NA	TRBV7-9	NA	12	TRBJ1-2	TGTGCCAGCAGCCCCCACGGGGGGGGCTACACCTTC	CASSPHGGGYTF
NA	TRBV29-1	NA	13	TRBJ1-2	TGCAGCGTTGAAGACCCCACTAACTATGGCTACACCTTC	CSVEDPTNYGYTF
NA	TRBV6-1	TRBD1	15	TRBJ1-5	TGTGCCAGCAGTACCGACAGGGTTAGCAATCAGCCCCAGCATTTT	CASSTDRVSNQPQHF
few	TRBV15	NA	12	TRBJ1-2	TGTGCCACCAGCCCAGGGCGTCTTGGCTACACCTTC	CATSPGRLGYTF
NA	TRBV25-1	NA	16	TRBJ2-5	TGTGCCAGCAGCGACGTTCGGGGCGCCCTCCAAGAGACCCAGTACTTC	CASSDVRGALQETQYF
once	TRBV29-1	TRBD1	14	TRBJ1-1	TGCAGCGTTGGAGCCACAGGGGGCTTTACTGAAGCTTTCTTT	CSVGATGGFTEAFF
few	TRBV7-8	TRBD1	15	TRBJ2-7	TGTGCCAGCAGCTTGCGGGACAGGGCCTCCTACGAGCAGTACTTC	CASSLRDRASYEQYF
NA	TRBV6-4	NA	13	TRBJ2-7	TGTGCCAGCAGCCCAAGGCCGTCGAACGAGCAGTACTTC	CASSPRPSNEQYF
NA	TRBV19	NA	16	TRBJ1-5	TGTGCCAGTAGTATAGCAACAGGTTATAGCAATCAGCCCCAGCATTTT	CASSIATGYSNQPQHF
medium-sized	TRBV29-1	TRBD2	18	TRBJ2-2	TGCAGCGCCCGAGGCGGGGAGATGCGACTAGCGGAGACCGGGGAGCTGTTTTTT	CSARGGEMRLAETGELFF
NA	TRBV7-9	TRBD1	15	TRBJ2-2	TGTGCCAGCAGCTTAACAGGGGGTAATACCGGGGAGCTGTTTTTT	CASSLTGGNTGELFF
NA	TRBV19	NA	15	TRBJ1-2	TGTGCCAGTACCTACACCCATGCGAGGTACTATGGCTACACCTTC	CASTYTHARYYGYTF
NA	TRBV11-2	TRBD2	12	TRBJ2-7	TGTGCCAGCAGCCCCGGGGGGTACGAGCAGTACTTC	CASSPGGYEQYF
once	TRBV6-4	NA	11	TRBJ2-5	TGTGCCAGCAGGGGGTGGGAGACCCAGTACTTC	CASRGWETQYF
NA	TRBV28	TRBD2	14	TRBJ2-7	TGTGCCAGCAGTTCGGGACTAGCGGGAGTTTCGGTGTACTTC	CASSSGLAGVSVYF
NA	TRBV11-3	TRBD1	16	TRBJ2-1	TGTGCCAGCAGCTTGGCAGGGGGTGGACCCTACAATGAGCAGTTCTTC	CASSLAGGGPYNEQFF
NA	TRBV6-1	TRBD1	15	TRBJ2-5	TGTGCCAGCAGAGATCGCCCACAGGGGCGGGAGACCCAGTACTTC	CASRDRPQGRETQYF
NA	TRBV13	TRBD2	16	TRBJ2-3	TGTGCCAGCAGTCCGCTAGCGGGAGTTGGGACAGATACGCAGTATTTT	CASSPLAGVGTDTQYF
NA	TRBV18	NA	15	TRBJ2-2	TGTGCCAGCTCACCCGGGACAACGAACACCGGGGAGCTGTTTTTT	CASSPGTTNTGELFF
NA	TRBV9	NA	16	TRBJ2-3	TGTGCCAGCAGCTCACGGACTGGTTCTAACACAGATACGCAGTATTTT	CASSSRTGSNTDTQYF
NA	TRBV9	NA	15	TRBJ2-2	TGTGCCAGCAGCCGTAATGCCGGGAACACCGGGGAGCTGTTTTTT	CASSRNAGNTGELFF
NA	TRBV28	NA	14	TRBJ1-1	TGTGCCAGCAGTGCGCATGGAAGATGGACTGAAGCTTTCTTT	CASSAHGRWTEAFF
NA	TRBV4-3	TRBD1	15	TRBJ2-1	TGCGCCAGCAGCCAAGAAGGGACAGGCAACAATGAGCAGTTCTTC	CASSQEGTGNNEQFF
NA	TRBV15	NA	15	TRBJ2-3	TGTGCCACCAGCGGGGGGACCGGTAGCACAGATACGCAGTATTTT	CATSGGTGSTDTQYF
NA	TRBV28	NA	15	TRBJ1-4	TGTGCCAGCAGTTTGGAAGGGGCAGGAAATGAAAAACTGTTTTTT	CASSLEGAGNEKLFF
NA	TRBV11-2	TRBD2	16	TRBJ2-5	TGTGCCAGCAGCACCGGGGGGAGCGGGAGAATTGAGACCCAGTACTTC	CASSTGGSGRIETQYF
NA	TRBV2	TRBD1	11	TRBJ1-1	TGTGCCAGCAGTGGACAGGGGGGTGCTTTCTTT	CASSGQGGAFF
NA	TRBV5-4	NA	14	TRBJ1-2	TGTGCCAGCAGCTTGGGGGGACGGGAATATGGCTACACCTTC	CASSLGGREYGYTF
NA	TRBV2	TRBD2	18	TRBJ2-1	TGTGCCAGCAGTGAAGCGTCAGGCGGACTAGCGGGAGAGGATGAGCAGTTCTTC	CASSEASGGLAGEDEQFF
NA	TRBV29-1	NA	13	TRBJ1-2	TGCAGCGTTGTTCGTGGGGGCGATTATGGCTACACCTTC	CSVVRGGDYGYTF